This is a list of T cell receptor beta chains from one sample in a study of graft-versus-host responses after intestinal transplantation. TCRdb's copy holds only in-frame clones and misses some; the assay was immunoSEQ multiplex PCR. This repertoire shows tens of thousands of clones, around 90% found once; its top ten account for roughly 1.5%. This specimen was PBMCs, taken 26 days after transplant. All receptors derive from a human patient who received an intestinal transplant, so some T cells may come from the graft donor. Each CDR3 is given with its conserved first and last residue. Fields, in order: clone size, V gene, CDR3 protein. Not every row has a clone size; where given, it reads once, few, many or a size class.

. TRBV4-2 CASSQDGLASGELFF
. TRBV6-1 CASNTGIFSPYEQYF
. TRBV9 CASSVGGHSEAFF
. TRBV11-2 CASSLAAGQFYEQYF
. TRBV5-1 CASRFYGGQTGESTDTQYF
. TRBV6-6 CASSQGGNTDTQYF
. TRBV9 CASSVVGQGANEQFF
. TRBV28 CASRGTGANIQYF
few TRBV6-6 CASSSGSTEAFF
. TRBV27 CASSGGGKLFF
. TRBV15 CATSRDLDSTYEQYF
. TRBV6-5 CASARTGQGYEQYF
once TRBV2 CASSFFSGVVQETQYF
. TRBV2 CASSTQGTVNEQYF
. TRBV19 CASSIKGGEDEKLFF
. TRBV6-1 CASSVGGNTEAFF
. TRBV10-3 CAISEMTGGRGTEAFF
. TRBV6-1 CASSLGTPYEQYF
. TRBV2 CASSKEGRSNEKLFF
. TRBV7-6 CASSSPKTAMNTEAFF
. TRBV6-6 CASSYSDRGRTDTQYF
. TRBV6-4 CASSDSPGTRLETQYF
. TRBV2 CASTPGQGRFEQFF
. TRBV27 CASSTVSGELHNEQFF
. TRBV28 CASSLWAGDAFF
. TRBV28 CASSRFTSSYNSPLHF
. TRBV28 CASSFDRGLRTEAFF
. TRBV7-6 CASSLNPGPYEQYF
once TRBV15 CATSRDRRGRSSYEQYF
. TRBV6-1 CASSDPGTGAPPSYEQYF
once TRBV5-1 CASSFRPGSIYEQYF
few TRBV19 CRRGVSGEGANTEAFF
few TRBV5-1 CASSLEGAPYEQYF
. TRBV28 CASSLTGEALHF
. TRBV6-6 CASSEQGWDTEAFF
. TRBV2 CASSERTSTGELFF
. TRBV4-2 CASSPREGGGLNTGELFF
. TRBV28 CASSGGASTDTQYF
. TRBV28 CASSLGQGLSNQPQHF
. TRBV7-9 CASSSEENIQYF
. TRBV4-1 CASSLRLAGGQVTPNEQFF
. TRBV5-1 CASTPAGVNSPLHF
. TRBV7-8 CASSFGVSNQPQHF
. TRBV6-5 CASSLGQGFDTQYF
. TRBV11-1 CASSLYRRSNTGELFF
. TRBV2 CAIQGGDGYTF
. TRBV6-5 CASSYTGGANYGYTF
. TRBV11-2 CASYSQGRSGELFF
. TRBV13 CASSSTEGAGNTIYF
. TRBV4-1 CASSQLQGGGMYEQFF
. TRBV6-1 CASRLGDRGHGYTF
. TRBV7-9 CASSYSTGPDTEAFF
once TRBV6-1 CASSPGRGTDTQYF
. TRBV1 CTSSQDVRDSLHF
once TRBV7-3 CASSKTGFGEQFF